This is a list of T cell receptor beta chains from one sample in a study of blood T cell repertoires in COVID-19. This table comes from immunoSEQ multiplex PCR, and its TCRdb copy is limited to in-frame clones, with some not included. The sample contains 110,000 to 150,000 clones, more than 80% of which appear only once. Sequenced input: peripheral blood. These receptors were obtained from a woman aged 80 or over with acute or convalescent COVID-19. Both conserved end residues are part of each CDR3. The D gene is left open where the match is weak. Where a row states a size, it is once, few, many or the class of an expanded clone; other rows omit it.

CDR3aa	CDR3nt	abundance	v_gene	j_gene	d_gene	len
CASSFFSGGAAGELFF	TGTGCCAGCAGCTTTTTTAGCGGGGGGGCGGCCGGGGAGCTGTTTTTT	.	TRBV7-2	TRBJ2-2	TRBD2	16
CASSQRTGDGYTF	TGTGCCAGCAGCCAAAGGACAGGGGATGGCTACACCTTC	.	TRBV3-1/TRBV3-2	TRBJ1-2	TRBD1	13
CASSFQDKYEQYF	TGTGCCAGCAGTTTCCAAGACAAGTACGAGCAGTACTTC	.	TRBV12-3/TRBV12-4	TRBJ2-7	.	13
CASSPGQGWNYGYTF	TGTGCCAGCAGCCCCGGACAGGGATGGAACTATGGCTACACCTTC	.	TRBV7-2	TRBJ1-2	TRBD1	15
CAIRNSGNTEAFF	TGTGCCATCAGAAATAGCGGGAACACTGAAGCTTTCTTT	.	TRBV10-3	TRBJ1-1	.	13
CASSEASQGYGYTF	TGTGCCAGCAGTGAAGCTAGTCAGGGTTACGGCTACACCTTC	.	TRBV2	TRBJ1-2	.	14
CASSFGGQAEKLFF	TGCGCCAGCAGCTTCGGTGGACAGGCTGAAAAACTGTTTTTT	.	TRBV5-1	TRBJ1-4	TRBD1	14
CASSGTGVGSNYGYTF	TGTGCCAGCAGTGGGACAGGGGTGGGGTCAAACTATGGCTACACCTTC	.	TRBV2	TRBJ1-2	TRBD1	16
CASSLRGGNQPQHF	TGCGCCAGCAGCTTGCGCGGGGGCAATCAGCCCCAGCATTTT	.	TRBV5-1	TRBJ1-5	.	14
CASSPGTGDQPQHF	TGTGCCAGCTCCCCCGGGACAGGAGATCAGCCCCAGCATTTT	.	TRBV18	TRBJ1-5	TRBD1	14
CASRAQGQSNYGYTF	TGTGCCAGTAGGGCTCAGGGACAAAGCAACTATGGCTACACCTTC	.	TRBV19	TRBJ1-2	.	15
CASSLIRSETQYF	TGTGCCAGCAGCTTAATCAGATCAGAGACCCAGTACTTC	.	TRBV7-3	TRBJ2-5	.	13
CASSAQRSGGRYGYTF	TGTGCCAGCAGCGCCCAGCGATCCGGGGGGCGGTATGGCTACACCTTC	.	TRBV9	TRBJ1-2	.	16
CASSLQGHRGTEAFF	TGCGCCAGCAGCTTACAGGGACACAGGGGGACTGAAGCTTTCTTT	.	TRBV5-1	TRBJ1-1	TRBD1	15
CASREPGQPTGELFF	TGCGCCAGCAGGGAACCGGGACAGCCCACCGGGGAGCTGTTTTTT	.	TRBV4-3	TRBJ2-2	TRBD1	15
CASSKAESSRPQHF	TGTGCCAGCAGCAAAGCGGAGTCGTCTCGGCCCCAGCATTTT	once	TRBV21-1	TRBJ1-5	.	14
CASSLVTAGRDGYTF	TGTGCCAGCAGCTTAGTGACGGCAGGGAGGGATGGCTACACCTTC	.	TRBV7-8	TRBJ1-2	.	15
CASSTIRLSGNTIYF	TGTGCCAGCAGTACTATCAGACTCTCTGGAAACACCATATATTTT	.	TRBV6-5	TRBJ1-3	.	15
CASSEVAQETQYF	TGTGCCAGTAGTGAGGTAGCTCAAGAGACCCAGTACTTC	.	TRBV19	TRBJ2-5	.	13
CASSFGGPASTDTQYF	TGTGCCAGCAGTTTCGGGGGGCCCGCTAGCACAGATACGCAGTATTTT	.	TRBV5-4	TRBJ2-3	.	16
CASTRGAIEKLFF	TGTGCCAGTACCCGGGGGGCGATCGAAAAACTGTTTTTT	.	TRBV19	TRBJ1-4	.	13
CASGLPPDRETGELFF	TGTGCTAGTGGTTTGCCTCCGGACAGGGAGACCGGGGAGCTGTTTTTT	.	TRBV12-5	TRBJ2-2	TRBD1	16
CASSLGPDRGNEKLFF	TGCGCCAGCAGCTTGGGGCCGGACAGGGGTAATGAAAAACTGTTTTTT	.	TRBV5-1	TRBJ1-4	TRBD1	16
CASSMDRGLYNSPLHF	TGTGCCAGTAGTATGGACAGGGGGCTCTATAATTCACCCCTCCACTTT	.	TRBV19	TRBJ1-6	TRBD1	16